This T cell receptor (beta chain) was identified during a study of CD8 T cells in Susac syndrome. High-throughput TCR beta sequencing covered peripheral CD8+ and CD4+ T cells. The multiple sclerosis controls were treatment-naive patients with relapsing-remitting disease that was stable or active. TEMRA cells were FACS-enriched, unlike CD8+ and CD4+ T cells, which were negatively isolated. The V and J ends lost 5 bases and 6 bases, in that order; junction bases with no gene match: 7. Germline assignment: CDR1 SNHLY and CDR2 FYNNEI. CDR3 length: 15 residues. An input of about 0.45 to 1 ug of RNA was subjected to reverse transcription using random hexamers. TCRdb re-derived calls from the immunoSEQ multiplex PCR reads in MiXCR, one entry per CDR3 protein. The repertoire holds about 120,000 distinct CDR3 sequences, more than 85% seen once, with approximately 0.093% in the top ten.

Sequencing input: CD4+ T cells from PBMCs. V usage is TRBV2 and J usage is TRBJ2-7; 13 bases are shared with TRBD2. This sequence was found in a human donor with multiple sclerosis. CDR3 in amino acids: CASSQLAGGPSEQYF. DNA of the CDR3: TGTGCCAGCAGTCAACTAGCGGGGGGGCCCAGCGAGCAGTACTTC.